This entry describes one T cell receptor beta chain. What it binds is unknown. This specimen belongs to a study of CD8+ T cells in alopecia areata. Looking at the study overall: Among treated patients, oral tofacitinib was administered at 5 to 10 mg twice daily.

Extracted from the samples, RNA was reverse transcribed into cDNA to serve as the sequencing template. Clones were sequenced by immunoSEQ multiplex PCR, and TCRdb holds only the in-frame ones, with some missing. The sample lists 130,000 to 150,000 clones, around four fifths occurring once. Described treatment: oral pan-JAK inhibitor, 5-10 mg twice daily. Study outcomes and limitations: Higher clonality than in normal scalp was seen in lesional scalp, especially alopecia totalis/universalis.

Trimming took 4 bases from V and 9 from J; bases not matched to a gene: 6. Germline lookup yields CDR1 SQVTM and CDR2 ANQGSEA. This CDR3 is built from 12 residues. The receptor was derived from a human donor with alopecia areata. The chain is built from TRBV29-1 and TRBJ2-1; 7 bases fit TRBD1. This specimen consisted of CD8+ T cells sorted from blood, obtained at week 4, from a patient treated with tofacitinib. The CDR3 reads CSVARGFGEQFF. CDR3 nucleotide sequence: TGCAGCGTTGCCAGGGGGTTCGGTGAGCAGTTCTTC.